Following are 5 T cell receptor beta chains from one sample sequenced in a study of cytomegalovirus exposure and HLA in healthy donors. Primers: 60 Vbeta forward and 13 Jbeta reverse. Produced via immunoSEQ multiplex PCR; TCRdb's table is partial and in-frame only. The sample holds approximately 150,000 clones, 80% to 90% seen once. Material for sequencing was PBMCs. Receptors originate from a woman aged 18 to 35 in good health and CMV-seropositive.

Of note for this clone: The junction and the germline gene differ at one end; a read error may be behind it. V usage is TRBV29-1 and J usage is TRBJ2-3; 8 bases fit TRBD1. CDR3 size: 13 residues. Looked up from germline, CDR1 is SQVTM and CDR2 is ANQGSEA. This CDR3 reads CSVDPLWAGDRNF. The CDR3 DNA reads TGCAGCGTTGATCCACTATGGGCAGGGGACAGGAATTTT.

The genes are TRBV7-9 and TRBJ1-4, with D uncertain. Germline V gives CDR1 SEHNR, CDR2 FQNEAQ (reference sequence). This CDR3 spans 12 amino acids. Between the trimmed V and J ends, which lost 2 bases and 5 bases, there was a span of 3 bases. CDR3 protein: CASSLRNEKLFF. CDR3 DNA sequence: TGTGCCAGCAGCTTACGGAATGAAAAACTGTTTTTT. The full variable domain, completed using reference TRBV7-9 and TRBJ1-4, is DTGVSQNPRHKITKRGQNVTFRCDPISEHNRLYWYRQTLGQGPEFLTYFQNEAQLEKSRLLSDRFSAERPKGSFSTLEIQRTEQGDSAMYLCASSLRNEKLFFGSGTQLSVL.

V is TRBV19 and J is TRBJ2-7, with a possible D match to TRBD1 (6 bases). Trimming shortened V by 0 bases and J by 0 bases, and 18 bases separated the two germline ends. This CDR3 contains 18 residues. Germline values: CDR1 LNHDA, CDR2 SQIVND (reference sequence). The CDR3 sequence is CASSIDTSTGARSYEQYF. As DNA, the CDR3 is TGTGCCAGTAGTATAGATACCTCGACAGGAGCGCGCTCCTACGAGCAGTACTTC.

The genes are TRBV5-6 and TRBJ2-1; D uncertain. Trimming left V 3 bases short and J 8 bases short, with 12 bases between. The CDR3 is 13 amino acids. Germline-derived CDR1 and CDR2 are SGHDT and YYEEEE. CDR3 in DNA: TGTGCCAGCAGCTCGGCGAATCGGGATGAGCAGTTCTTC. This codes for CASSSANRDEQFF.

The chain carries TRBV19 and TRBJ2-2; D is possibly TRBD1 (6 bases). The CDR3 runs 17 residues. The germline V gene has CDR1 LNHDA and CDR2 SQIVND (reference sequence). The ends were cut back, 7 bases at V and 4 bases at J, with 22 bases in the middle. The CDR3 protein is CASTSSTGGRGTGELFF. CDR3 sequence (DNA): TGTGCCAGTACCTCTTCGACAGGCGGCAGGGGCACCGGGGAGCTGTTTTTT.